This T cell receptor beta chain was identified during a study of T cells in Graves' hyperthyroidism and ophthalmopathy. Study-wide results and caveats: A 13 V-J model separated ophthalmopathy from stable hyperthyroidism.

Details on this clonotype: The target antigen is unknown.

The germline V and J ends were trimmed by 9 bases and 9 bases, with 15 bases remaining between them. The CDR3 runs 12 residues. Germline V CDR1 and CDR2: MNHNS, SASEGT. The CDR3 regions of TCR beta were amplified from RNA transcripts. Using the HTBI primer set, a first-round RT-PCR was run on the TCR CDR3. A single record per CDR3 protein comes from TCRdb applying MiXCR to the multiplex PCR reads. Here the sample spans roughly 700,000 distinct CDR3 sequences, 30% to 40% being singletons. This rearrangement joins TRBV6-1 to TRBJ1-5; a possible D gene is TRBD1 (5 bases). Sequenced: blood. This receptor was identified in a woman in her thirties or forties with Graves' hyperthyroidism. The CDR3 bases are TGTGCCAGTGTCAGGGACGAGCTGCCCCAGCATTTT. Translating gives CASVRDELPQHF.